This T cell receptor beta chain was obtained from a study of shared clonotypes between healthy human individuals. Unsorted samples relied on tens of millions of PBMCs, which served as the source of genomic DNA. Unsorted PBMC DNA was sequenced on ten immunoSEQ deep assay plates. Assay: immunoSEQ multiplex PCR; the TCRdb copy retains only in-frame clones and omits some. The table shows roughly 510,000 clones, with over 60% occurring only once. The CDR3 runs to 14 residues. Per the germline V gene, CDR1 is SEHNR and CDR2 is FQNEAQ (reference sequence). The V end lost 5 bases, the J end lost 8 bases, and 16 bases lay between the germline ends.

The specimen sequenced was PBMCs. The TCR was taken from a woman aged 40 to 49 in good health. Some clones in this sample may be carry-over from other donors' samples. The V gene is TRBV7-9, the J gene TRBJ2-1, with D perhaps matching TRBD1 or TRBD2 (6 bases each). CDR3 nucleotide sequence: TGTGCCAGCAGCCCGTGGTCCGGGGGCGATGAGCAGTTCTTC. As protein: CASSPWSGGDEQFF.